This TCR beta chain was documented in a study of blood T cells in healthy people across ages. Combining a sample-barcoded 5' primer with a J-beta primer mix, a second PCR ran for 7 to 11 cycles. TCRdb re-called the 5' RACE reads through MiXCR, storing one row per CDR3 protein. The sample gives 710,000 or so distinct CDR3 sequences, less than 40% of which show up once; 15% to 17% is in the top ten. CDR1 is SGHRS and CDR2 is YFSETQ in the germline V gene. With 4 bases clipped from V and 1 base from J, the junction kept 8 bases outside the gene matches. This CDR3 region has 16 residues. The sequence derives from an elderly woman in good health. Material for sequencing was blood. V is TRBV5-1 and J is TRBJ2-5; 9 positions agree with TRBD2. In DNA, the CDR3 is TGCGCCAGCAGCATTTTGGGCGGGGGGGCCCAAGAGACCCAGTACTTC. It is translated as CASSILGGGAQETQYF.